A single sample gave rise to the 32 T cell receptor beta chains below, sequenced in a study of a mutant IDH1 vaccine in newly diagnosed glioma. Repertoires were generated with immunoSEQ multiplex PCR, while TCRdb's copy carries only in-frame clones and drops some. Of roughly 130,000 clones in the sample, around 80% are singletons; the top ten hold 5.5%. These TCRs' antigens remain unknown. As to time point: week 11, during vaccination. All doses held 300 ug of mutant IDH1 20-mer peptide, with topical imiquimod. Sequences were derived from PBMCs, sampled from a glioma patient whose treatment included an IDH1 peptide vaccine. The receptors here all came from a man in his forties with glioma.

V is TRBV5-4 and J is TRBJ2-7; perhaps TRBD1 as D (6 bases). This CDR3 has 18 residues. Germline values: CDR1 SGHNT, CDR2 YYREEE (reference sequence). Deletions cut 0 bases from V and 2 bases from J, with 21 bases between. CDR3 amino acids: CASSLGPGAGRIPYEQYF. Here the CDR3 DNA reads TGTGCCAGCAGCTTGGGCCCAGGGGCAGGGCGAATCCCCTACGAGCAGTACTTC.

The chain employs TRBV9 and TRBJ2-1, with 11 positions matching TRBD2. V shed 3 bases, J shed 4 bases, and the junction held 6 bases outside the gene matches. This CDR3 spans 16 amino acids. CDR1 and CDR2 from the germline V gene are SGDLS and YYNGEE. This chain's CDR3 is CASSAVGTSGYNEQFF. CDR3 nucleotides: TGTGCCAGCAGCGCAGTAGGGACTAGCGGATACAATGAGCAGTTCTTC.

This clone has a single count. V gene TRBV28 combines with J gene TRBJ1-5; the D is unclear. Germline values: CDR1 MDHEN, CDR2 SYDVKM. CDR3 length equals 14 residues. The V and J ends lost 6 bases and 0 bases respectively, with 9 bases between them. The CDR3 coding sequence is TGTGCCAGCAGGTCCATCAGTAGCAATCAGCCCCAGCATTTT. It encodes CASRSISSNQPQHF.

The chain is built from TRBV7-9 and TRBJ2-7; no definite D call. The germline V and J ends were trimmed by 5 bases and 3 bases, with 11 bases remaining between them. The CDR3 length is 13 residues. Germline V gene lookup returns CDR1 SEHNR and CDR2 FQNEAQ (reference sequence). The CDR3 protein is CASSPLNIYEQYF. In DNA, the CDR3 is TGTGCCAGCAGCCCCCTTAATATCTACGAGCAGTACTTC. Based on the CDR3 plus reference TRBV7-9 and TRBJ2-7, the full variable domain is DTGVSQNPRHKITKRGQNVTFRCDPISEHNRLYWYRQTLGQGPEFLTYFQNEAQLEKSRLLSDRFSAERPKGSFSTLEIQRTEQGDSAMYLCASSPLNIYEQYFGPGTRLTVT.

The V gene is TRBV5-6, the J gene TRBJ2-5; TRBD1 matches at 8 bases. From germline, CDR1 is SGHDT and CDR2 YYEEEE. This CDR3 has 15 amino acids. J gave up 5 bases and V 3 bases, and 9 bases lay outside the gene matches. The CDR3 reads CASSSAGQGRETQYF. In DNA, the CDR3 is TGTGCCAGCAGCTCCGCCGGACAGGGCCGGGAGACCCAGTACTTC.

The chain recombines TRBV11-2 with TRBJ2-4; 12 bases agree with TRBD1. Losses at the gene ends were 5 bases for V and 0 bases for J; bases not matched to a gene: 8. Germline lookup yields CDR1 SGHAT and CDR2 FQNNGV. The CDR3 is 18 amino acids. CDR3 in amino acids: CASSTGGTGGLAKNIQYF. As DNA, the CDR3 is TGTGCCAGCAGCACCGGCGGGACAGGGGGCTTAGCCAAAAACATTCAGTACTTC.

The rearrangement joins TRBV2 to TRBJ1-1; D remains unclear. The CDR3 runs to 14 residues. Trimming removed 5 bases from V and 1 base from J, with 11 bases in between. Germline values: CDR1 SNHLY, CDR2 FYNNEI. Written as DNA, the CDR3 is TGTGCCAGCAGTCCTCGGACGGCGAACACTGAAGCTTTCTTT. Translating gives CASSPRTANTEAFF.

The gene calls are TRBV13 and TRBJ2-1, with D perhaps matching TRBD2 (5 bases). V was cut by 2 bases and J by 7 bases, with 15 bases left in between. This CDR3 is 15 amino acids long. The germline V gene encodes CDR1 PRHDT and CDR2 FYEKMQ (reference sequence). The CDR3 DNA is TGTGCCAGCAGCTTAAATTTTGGTAGCGAGAATGAGCAGTTCTTC. Encoded protein: CASSLNFGSENEQFF.

This chain connects TRBV9 to TRBJ1-6; 9 bases are a match to TRBD1. V lost 3 bases, J lost 9 bases, and 7 bases stayed unmatched. Germline lookup yields CDR1 SGDLS and CDR2 YYNGEE. The CDR3 is made up of 15 amino acids. The CDR3: CASSATGTGTSPLHF. Here the CDR3 DNA reads TGTGCCAGCAGCGCAACCGGGACAGGGACTTCACCCCTCCACTTT.

This clone was seen only once. The chain joins TRBV28 to TRBJ2-1, with 9 bases matching TRBD1. V shed 3 bases and J 3 bases; nucleotides not matched to a gene: 3. This CDR3 is 15 amino acids long. Germline V gene data show CDR1 as MDHEN and CDR2 as SYDVKM. This chain's CDR3 is CASSLDRGYYNEQFF. Here the CDR3 DNA reads TGTGCCAGCAGTTTGGACAGGGGATACTACAATGAGCAGTTCTTC.

This sequence joins TRBV21-1 and TRBJ2-6; the table's D call of TRBD2 was not tested on the DNA. TRBV21-1 is annotated as a pseudogene. The CDR3 spans 23 residues. DNA for the CDR3: TGTGCCAGCAGCAAAGACGAAGAACAGGAGGAGGGAGAAGCTCGGATATGGGCCAACGTCCTGACTTTC. As protein: CASSKDEEQEEGEARIWANVLTF.

As concerns this clone: The sample holds other DNA sequences that translate to the same CDR3. The chain links TRBV30 to TRBJ2-7, with D possibly TRBD2 on 6 matching bases. The V gene's germline CDR1 is GTSNPN and CDR2 SVGIG (reference sequence). The CDR3 length is 13 residues. V lost 2 bases, J lost 4 bases, and 12 bases lay in between. This chain's CDR3 is CAWSRTSSYEQYF. The CDR3 region has the DNA TGTGCCTGGAGTAGAACTAGCAGTTACGAGCAGTACTTC.

The genes are TRBV28 and TRBJ2-3; D may be TRBD2 (6 bases). Trimming took off 2 bases at V and 3 bases at J, with 12 bases between the two ends. Germline CDR1 is MDHEN and CDR2 is SYDVKM. The CDR3 runs 15 residues. The CDR3 protein is CASSLIGGMTDTQYF. CDR3 nucleotide sequence: TGTGCCAGCAGTTTAATTGGGGGGATGACAGATACGCAGTATTTT.

This sequence joins TRBV9 and TRBJ1-1; D remains ambiguous. The germline gives CDR1 SGDLS, CDR2 YYNGEE. Between the trimmed V and J ends, which lost 1 base and 0 bases, there was a span of 4 bases. This CDR3 contains 13 residues. In DNA form, the CDR3 reads TGTGCCAGCAGCGTAACACTGAACACTGAAGCTTTCTTT. Translated: CASSVTLNTEAFF.

This chain links TRBV6-1 with TRBJ2-7, with D perhaps matching TRBD2 (6 bases). Germline V gene lookup returns CDR1 MNHNS and CDR2 SASEGT. The V and J ends lost 3 bases and 0 bases respectively, with 9 bases between them. The length of the CDR3 is 14 residues. The DNA for the CDR3 is TGTGCCAGCAGTGACGGAGGGAGCTCCTACGAGCAGTACTTC. Its protein product is CASSDGGSSYEQYF.

This clone was observed a few times. At one of its ends the junction is not consistent with the germline gene, which may arise from a read error. The V and J genes are TRBV14 and TRBJ1-4; D is undetermined. CDR1 is SGHDN, CDR2 FVKESK, per germline. The CDR3 runs 12 residues. This CDR3 reads CASSLANEKLFF. The CDR3, as DNA: TGTGCCAGTAGCCTCGCTAATGAAAAACTGTTTTTT. The whole variable domain, filled in from reference TRBV14 and TRBJ1-4, reads EAGVTQFPSHSVIEKGQTVTLRCDPISGHDNLYWYRRVMGKEIKFLLHFVKESKQDESGMPNNRFLAERTGGTYSTLKVQPAELEDSGVYFCASSLANEKLFFGSGTQLSVL.

V usage is TRBV6-5 and J usage is TRBJ1-5; D remains unclear. There are 14 residues in the CDR3. V shed 4 bases and J shed 4 bases, with 11 bases lying between them. The germline V gene encodes CDR1 MNHEY and CDR2 SVGAGI. CDR3 coding DNA: TGTGCCAGCAGTTCCCCGAACAGAAATCAGCCCCAGCATTTT. Amino acid sequence: CASSSPNRNQPQHF.

This clone was picked up a small number of times. The chain links TRBV6-5 to TRBJ2-7; D is unresolved. CDR1 is MNHEY and CDR2 is SVGAGI in the germline V gene. V lost 8 bases and J 7 bases, leaving 21 bases between the germline ends. This CDR3 comprises 14 residues. The CDR3 region is CASQPTLTRPEQYF. In nucleotides, the CDR3 is TGTGCCAGCCAGCCGACCTTGACTCGTCCAGAGCAGTACTTC.

V usage is TRBV15 and J usage is TRBJ2-3; TRBD1 is a possible D gene (7 bases). Germline V lookup: CDR1 LNHNV, CDR2 YYDKDF (reference sequence). V was clipped by 2 bases and J by 3 bases, with 9 bases between them. The CDR3 consists of 14 residues. The CDR3 here is CATSRQGGTDTQYF. CDR3 nucleotide sequence: TGTGCCACCAGCAGACAGGGGGGAACAGATACGCAGTATTTT.

This rearrangement joins TRBV5-1 to TRBJ2-3; 10 bases match TRBD2. This CDR3 region has 18 residues. Germline V CDR1 and CDR2: SGHRS, YFSETQ. With 7 bases clipped from V and 4 bases from J, the junction kept 18 bases outside the gene matches. The CDR3 DNA reads as TGCGCCAGCGCGCTCACCCCTAGCGGGAGAGGTGGTGCAGATACGCAGTATTTT. Its protein is CASALTPSGRGGADTQYF.

The chain is built from TRBV29-1 and TRBJ2-7, with TRBD1 identical over 7 bases. Trimming at V came to 4 bases and at J to 0 bases, leaving 9 bases not matched to a gene. CDR1 is SQVTM and CDR2 is ANQGSEA in the germline V gene. CDR3 length equals 15 residues. The CDR3 here is CSVVPTGKSSYEQYF. The CDR3 DNA sequence: TGCAGCGTTGTCCCGACAGGGAAGAGCTCCTACGAGCAGTACTTC.

The rearrangement links TRBV2 to TRBJ2-7, with a possible D match to TRBD1 (8 bases). CDR1 is SNHLY and CDR2 is FYNNEI in the germline V gene. Deletions cut 2 bases from V and 5 bases from J, with 16 bases between. This CDR3 has 15 residues. DNA of the CDR3: TGTGCCAGCAGTGAATTGGACAGGGAGGGAAACGAGCAGTACTTC. Protein product: CASSELDREGNEQYF. Combining the CDR3 with reference TRBV2 and TRBJ2-7 gives the whole variable domain EPEVTQTPSHQVTQMGQEVILRCVPISNHLYFYWYRQILGQKVEFLVSFYNNEISEKSEIFDDQFSVERPDGSNFTLKIRSTKLEDSAMYFCASSELDREGNEQYFGPGTRLTVT.

The rearrangement links TRBV12-2 to TRBJ2-1; the table's D call TRBD2 went unverified against the DNA. TRBV12-2 corresponds to a pseudogene. The length of the CDR3 is 19 residues. The CDR3 bases are TGTGCAAGTCGCTCCTCTCCAGGACTAGCGGGAGTTTATTACAATGAGCAGTTCTTC. Translated: CASRSSPGLAGVYYNEQFF.

V gene TRBV5-4 combines with J gene TRBJ2-7, with D possibly being TRBD2 (5 bases). The V gene lost 4 bases and the J gene lost 0 bases, with 14 bases spanning the gap. The CDR3 runs to 15 residues. Germline CDR1 SGHNT, CDR2 YYREEE (reference sequence). This chain's CDR3 is CASSPDWESSYEQYF. In DNA form, the CDR3 reads TGTGCCAGCAGCCCGGACTGGGAGAGCTCCTACGAGCAGTACTTC.

The chain employs TRBV7-9 and TRBJ1-2; the D is unclear. This CDR3 has 16 residues. Trimming stripped 0 bases from V and 8 bases from J, with 19 bases between. The germline V gene encodes CDR1 SEHNR and CDR2 FQNEAQ (reference sequence). For the CDR3, the DNA is TGTGCCAGCAGCTTAGCGTTAACGGCCTCCCTGGAGGGCTACACCTTC. Protein: CASSLALTASLEGYTF.

The V call is TRBV5-4, the J call TRBJ2-7; no clear D. The V gene lost 0 bases and the J gene lost 0 bases, with 4 bases spanning the gap. The CDR3 length is 13 residues. Germline V gene data show CDR1 as SGHNT and CDR2 as YYREEE (reference sequence). For the CDR3, the DNA is TGTGCCAGCAGCTTGGGAATCTCCTACGAGCAGTACTTC. Protein: CASSLGISYEQYF.

Written as DNA, the CDR3 is TGTGCCAGCACTAGCGGGGTTAAGCAGTACTTC. Translated, it gives CASTSGVKQYF. The V gene is TRBV6-5, the J gene TRBJ2-7, with 9 nucleotides matching TRBD2. Looked up from germline, CDR1 is MNHEY and CDR2 is SVGAGI. This CDR3 has 11 amino acids. Unmatched junction bases numbered 3, after V lost 7 bases and J lost 8 bases.

The CDR3 DNA is TGTGCCTGGACAAACATGGGCAACACTGAAGCTTTCTTT. Protein: CAWTNMGNTEAFF. This rearrangement joins TRBV30 to TRBJ1-1; the D is unclear. The CDR3 is made up of 13 amino acids. From germline, CDR1 is GTSNPN and CDR2 SVGIG (reference sequence). Deletions cut 4 bases from V and 2 bases from J, with 11 bases between. The full variable domain, in which reference TRBV30 and TRBJ1-1 provide the parts outside the CDR3, is SQTIHQWPATLVQPVGSPLSLECTVEGTSNPNLYWYRQAAGRGLQLLFYSVGIGQISSEVPQNLSASRPQDRQFILSSKKLLLSDSGFYLCAWTNMGNTEAFFGQGTRLTVV.

The chain links TRBV5-1 to TRBJ2-7; no clear D gene. CDR3 length: 13 amino acids. Looked up from germline, CDR1 is SGHRS and CDR2 is YFSETQ. Between the trimmed V and J ends, which lost 0 bases and 3 bases, there was a span of 7 bases. CDR3 sequence: CASSLVGYYEQYF. For the CDR3, the DNA is TGCGCCAGCAGCTTGGTAGGCTACTACGAGCAGTACTTC.

With regard to this clone: One junction end does not reproduce the germline sequence, and a read error may be involved. The chain employs TRBV9 and TRBJ2-7; either TRBD1 or TRBD2 may fit D (6 bases each). The germline gives CDR1 SGDLS, CDR2 YYNGEE. This CDR3 contains 15 residues. CDR3 sequence: CASSPSPGAAYERYF. CDR3 sequence (DNA): TGTGCCAGCAGCCCCTCCCCGGGGGCCGCCTACGAGCGGTACTTC.

CDR3 protein: CASGPPERRGKAGELFF. The CDR3 bases are TGTGCTAGTGGTCCGCCGGAGCGGAGGGGTAAGGCCGGGGAGCTGTTTTTT. The chain carries TRBV12-5 and TRBJ2-2, with a tentative D call TRBD2 (6 bases). CDR1 is LGHNT, CDR2 FRNRAP, per germline. V lost 5 bases, J lost 6 bases, and 22 bases lay in between. The CDR3 sequence is 17 residues long. The variable domain in full, with the rest retrieved from reference TRBV12-5 and TRBJ2-2, is DARVTQTPRHKVTEMGQEVTMRCQPILGHNTVFWYRQTMMQGLELLAYFRNRAPLDDSGMPKDRFSAEMPDATLATLKIQPSEPRDSAVYFCASGPPERRGKAGELFFGEGSRLTVL.

This clone has just one count. This sequence joins TRBV11-2 and TRBJ2-1, with 7 bases aligning to TRBD2. The CDR3 consists of 15 residues. In germline, CDR1 is SGHAT, CDR2 FQNNGV. V lost 3 bases and J lost 5; bases outside the gene matches: 7. The CDR3 sequence: CASSFSLAVDNEQFF. In nucleotides, the CDR3 is TGTGCCAGCAGCTTTTCCCTAGCGGTCGACAATGAGCAGTTCTTC.